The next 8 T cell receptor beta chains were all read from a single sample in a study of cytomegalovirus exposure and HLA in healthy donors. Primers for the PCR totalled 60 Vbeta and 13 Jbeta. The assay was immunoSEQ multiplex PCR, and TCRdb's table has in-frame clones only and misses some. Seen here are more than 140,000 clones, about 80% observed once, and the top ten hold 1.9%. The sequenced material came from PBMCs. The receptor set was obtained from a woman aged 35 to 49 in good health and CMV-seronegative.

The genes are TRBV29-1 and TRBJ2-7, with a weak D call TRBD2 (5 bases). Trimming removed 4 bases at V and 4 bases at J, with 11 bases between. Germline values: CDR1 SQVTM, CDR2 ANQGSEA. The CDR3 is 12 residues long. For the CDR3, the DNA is TGCAGCGTTGTTACTCCGGGGTACGAGCAGTACTTC. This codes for CSVVTPGYEQYF.

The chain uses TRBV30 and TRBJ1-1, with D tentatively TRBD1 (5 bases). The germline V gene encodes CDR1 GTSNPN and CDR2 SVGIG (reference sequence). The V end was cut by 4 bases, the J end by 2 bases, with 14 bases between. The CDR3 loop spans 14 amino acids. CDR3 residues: CAWTGRGFNTEAFF. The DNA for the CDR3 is TGTGCCTGGACGGGGAGGGGTTTTAACACTGAAGCTTTCTTT.

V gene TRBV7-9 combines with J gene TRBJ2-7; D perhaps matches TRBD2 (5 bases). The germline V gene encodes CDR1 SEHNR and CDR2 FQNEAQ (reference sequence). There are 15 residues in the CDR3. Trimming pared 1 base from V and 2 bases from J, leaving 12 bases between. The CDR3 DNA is TGTGCCAGCAGCTTAGGAGTAGCGTACCCCTACGAGCAGTACTTC. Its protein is CASSLGVAYPYEQYF.

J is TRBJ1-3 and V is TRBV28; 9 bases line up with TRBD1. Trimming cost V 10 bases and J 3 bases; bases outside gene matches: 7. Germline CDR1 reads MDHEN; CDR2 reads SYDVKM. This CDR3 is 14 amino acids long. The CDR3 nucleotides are TGTGCCACGGGGCGACAGGGGGGTGGAAACACCATATATTTT. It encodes CATGRQGGGNTIYF.

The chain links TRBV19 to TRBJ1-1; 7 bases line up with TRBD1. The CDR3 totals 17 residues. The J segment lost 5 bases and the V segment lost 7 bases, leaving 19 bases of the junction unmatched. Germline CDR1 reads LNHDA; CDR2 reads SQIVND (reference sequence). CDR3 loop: CASIALTGDYVGTEAFF. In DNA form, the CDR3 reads TGTGCCAGTATTGCCTTAACAGGGGATTATGTAGGGACTGAAGCTTTCTTT.

The CDR3: CASSQGTPGVEQYF. The CDR3 DNA reads as TGCGCCAGCAGCCAAGGGACTCCTGGCGTGGAGCAGTACTTC. The chain recombines TRBV4-3 with TRBJ2-7; a possible D gene is TRBD2 (5 bases). The germline V and J ends were trimmed by 1 base and 7 bases, with 14 bases remaining between them. Germline values: CDR1 LGHNA, CDR2 YSLEER. The CDR3 is made up of 14 amino acids.

CDR3 region: CASSLGLAESTDTQYF. In DNA, the CDR3 is TGCGCCAGCAGCCTAGGACTAGCGGAGAGCACAGATACGCAGTATTTT. The chain carries TRBV5-1 and TRBJ2-3; the match to TRBD2 covers 10 bases. Per germline, CDR1 SGHRS and CDR2 YFSETQ. The ends lost 4 bases at V and 0 bases at J; junction bases unmatched: 5. CDR3 length equals 16 residues. The full variable domain, rest sourced from reference TRBV5-1 and TRBJ2-3, is KAGVTQTPRYLIKTRGQQVTLSCSPISGHRSVSWYQQTPGQGLQFLFEYFSETQRNKGNFPGRFSGRQFSNSRSEMNVSTLELGDSALYLCASSLGLAESTDTQYFGPGTRLTVL.

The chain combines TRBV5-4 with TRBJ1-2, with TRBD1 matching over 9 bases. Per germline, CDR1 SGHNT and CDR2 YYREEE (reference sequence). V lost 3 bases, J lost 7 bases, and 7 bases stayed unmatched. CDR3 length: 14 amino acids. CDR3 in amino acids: CASSSQTGGGGYTF. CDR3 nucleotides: TGTGCCAGCAGCTCCCAGACAGGGGGTGGTGGCTACACCTTC.